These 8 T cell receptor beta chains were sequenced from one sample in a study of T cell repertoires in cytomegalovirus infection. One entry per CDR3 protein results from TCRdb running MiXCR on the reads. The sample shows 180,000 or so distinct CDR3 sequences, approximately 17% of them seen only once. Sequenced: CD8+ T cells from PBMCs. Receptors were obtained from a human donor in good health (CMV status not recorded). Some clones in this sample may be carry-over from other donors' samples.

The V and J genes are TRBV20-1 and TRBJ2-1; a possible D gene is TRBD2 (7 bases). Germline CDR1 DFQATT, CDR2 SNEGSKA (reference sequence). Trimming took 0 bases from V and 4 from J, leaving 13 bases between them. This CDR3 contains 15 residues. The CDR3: CSARDWGGPYNEQFF. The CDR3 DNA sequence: TGCAGTGCTAGAGATTGGGGGGGGCCTTACAATGAGCAGTTCTTC.

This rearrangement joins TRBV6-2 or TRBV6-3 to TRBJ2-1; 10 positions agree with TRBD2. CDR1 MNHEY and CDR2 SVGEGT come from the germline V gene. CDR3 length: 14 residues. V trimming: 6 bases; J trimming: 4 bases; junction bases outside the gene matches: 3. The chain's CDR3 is CASRLAGRYNEQFF. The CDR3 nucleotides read TGTGCCAGCAGACTAGCGGGGCGATACAATGAGCAGTTCTTC.

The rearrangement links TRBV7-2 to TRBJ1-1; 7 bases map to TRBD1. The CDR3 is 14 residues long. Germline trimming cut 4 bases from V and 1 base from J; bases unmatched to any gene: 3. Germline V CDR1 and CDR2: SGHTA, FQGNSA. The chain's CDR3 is CASSWRTGNTEAFF. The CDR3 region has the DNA TGTGCCAGCAGCTGGCGGACAGGGAACACTGAAGCTTTCTTT.

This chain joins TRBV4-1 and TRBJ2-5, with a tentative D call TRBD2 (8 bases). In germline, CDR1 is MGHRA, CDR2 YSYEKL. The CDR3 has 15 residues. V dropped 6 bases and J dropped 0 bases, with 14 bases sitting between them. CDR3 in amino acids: CASSSGGTDQETQYF. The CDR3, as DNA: TGCGCCAGCAGTTCGGGAGGGACAGACCAAGAGACCCAGTACTTC.

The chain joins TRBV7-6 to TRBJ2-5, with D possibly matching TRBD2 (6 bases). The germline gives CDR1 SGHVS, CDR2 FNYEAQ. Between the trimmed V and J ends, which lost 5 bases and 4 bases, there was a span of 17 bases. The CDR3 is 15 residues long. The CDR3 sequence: CASSPWGEIGETQYF. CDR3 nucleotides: TGTGCCAGCAGCCCCTGGGGGGAAATTGGAGAGACCCAGTACTTC.

DNA for the CDR3: TGTGCCAGCAGTTTACAGGGGGCGGCAAAAGAGACCCAGTACTTC. Protein: CASSLQGAAKETQYF. This sequence joins TRBV27 and TRBJ2-5; 8 positions match TRBD1. The CDR3 runs 15 residues. The germline V gene has CDR1 MNHEY and CDR2 SMNVEV (reference sequence). Trimming at V came to 2 bases and at J to 3 bases, leaving 5 bases not matched to a gene.

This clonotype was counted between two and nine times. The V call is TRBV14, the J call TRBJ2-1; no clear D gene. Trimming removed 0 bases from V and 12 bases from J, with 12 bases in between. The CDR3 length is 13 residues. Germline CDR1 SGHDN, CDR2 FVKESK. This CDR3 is CASSQERWAAQFF. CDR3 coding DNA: TGTGCCAGCAGCCAAGAGAGGTGGGCAGCGCAGTTCTTC.

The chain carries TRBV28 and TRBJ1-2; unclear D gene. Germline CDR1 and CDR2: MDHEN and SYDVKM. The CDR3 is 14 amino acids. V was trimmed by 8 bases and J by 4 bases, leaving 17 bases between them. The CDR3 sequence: CASSEVALFYGYTF. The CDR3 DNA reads TGTGCCAGCTCGGAAGTCGCGCTTTTCTATGGCTACACCTTC.